The source of this TCR beta chain is a study of CD8 T cells in Susac syndrome. Details on this clonotype: Antigen: not known.

Germline values: CDR1 SGHVS, CDR2 FNYEAQ. This CDR3 is 15 amino acids long. Trimming took 6 bases from V and 0 from J, leaving 13 bases between them. The authors reverse transcribed about 0.5 to 1 ug RNA with random hexamers. Amplification of TCR beta CDR3 spanned 54 Vbeta and 13 Jbeta via immunoSEQ multiplex PCR. TCRdb re-analysed the immunoSEQ multiplex PCR reads in MiXCR, keeping a single row per CDR3 protein. The sample consists of about 140,000 distinct CDR3 sequences, roughly 94% of them appearing once. Study-wide findings and caveats: The study acknowledged a relatively small number of individuals in its TCR sequencing and HLA analysis.

The TEMRA cells underwent FACS enrichment, while the CD8+ and CD4+ T cells underwent negative isolation. This TCR derives from a human donor in good health. Sequencing used CD4+ T cells from PBMCs. This chain links TRBV7-6 with TRBJ2-3; possibly TRBD1 or TRBD2 for D (7 bases each). The CDR3 nucleotides are TGTGCCAGCAGTCAGGGGGGGACGAGCACAGATACGCAGTATTTT. Translating gives CASSQGGTSTDTQYF.